This TCR beta chain appears in the sequencing data of a study of T cell responses to AZD1222 COVID-19 vaccine (dated by TCRdb to the early 2020s). Looking at the study overall: AZD1222 recipients with second doses at about 4 weeks or about 12 weeks were pooled, because spike-specific TCR depth and breadth did not differ between schedules. TCR sequencing covered fewer than 250 trial participants: 207 given two doses of AZD1222 and around 25 given two doses of MenACWY control vaccine. Trial participants were enrolled by age into 18-55, 56-69 and 70-plus year subgroups, with roughly 150, 30 and 60 TCR-sequenced participants respectively. Broader findings and caveats from the paper: Participants were mostly white British, with more females than males. The authors suggested clonal diversity may have been underestimated. After two AZD1222 doses, spike-specific TCR breadth and depth were significantly higher than at day 0 and than in MenACWY recipients. In the small 56-69-year group, the increase in depth fell short of significance, most likely because of low power. Only six or seven AZD1222 recipients were SARS-CoV-2 seropositive at baseline, limiting conclusions about previously exposed vaccinees. Nearly half of unique spike-specific TCRs reportedly recognized epitopes outside regions mutated in the B.1.351 and B.1.1.7 variants. Because no day 14 peak-response samples were available, repertoires were characterized only after the peak T cell response. Vaccine-associated CD4 TCRs spanned the whole spike protein, with dominant responses in regions 160-218 and 743-854.

The sample's time point label, in plain terms: baseline before first vaccination. The vaccinee samples were drawn from two UK trials, COV001 and COV002, one of which was a single-blind randomized controlled phase 2/3 trial testing AZD1222 (ChAdOx1 nCoV-19) in healthy adults. Trial participant PBMC samples were collected at day 0 and day 28 after the second dose for TCRbeta chain sequencing. The CDR3 regions of human TCRbeta chains were analyzed by immunosequencing. The authors processed their data as follows. TCRs in the repertoires were compared against a reference library of SARS-CoV-2-specific TCRs that had been generated with the MIRA antigen-specificity platform. Breadth was defined as the fraction of unique TCRs that were SARS-CoV-2-associated. Depth was defined as the fraction of total T cells that were SARS-CoV-2-associated. Using the MIRA data, each spike-specific TCR was mapped to the spike region that the TCR reacts to and placed in a CD4 or CD8 class. Log10-transformed breadth and depth values were compared by one-way ANOVA with Sidak's multiple comparisons tests. TCRdb stores this immuneACCESS table with in-frame sequences only. Part of the clones is absent; in the studies checked, under half of the shortfall reflects unresolved V genes, and no reason is known for the rest. V, J and clone size derive from that table, while D and trimming were established from the DNA sequence. The sample includes fewer than 200,000 clones, with about 92% observed a single time. Together, the top ten hold 1% to 1.5% of the sample.

From cysteine to phenylalanine, the CDR3 is 14 amino acids long. The entry retains the CDR3 DNA only, 42 bases that are in frame from base 1. V loses 5 bases, J loses 5 bases, and the germline ends lie 15 bases apart. CDR1 and CDR2 are read off the germline V gene as SGHTA and FQGTGA. Details on this clone: No cognate antigen has been identified for it. Base qualities are missing; no much larger clone stands one base away.

This receptor chain uses TRBV7-3 and TRBJ2-5; the D call is tentative, TRBD1 or TRBD2, as each matches 7 bases. The sample in question was peripheral blood, obtained on day 0 of AZD1222 vaccination. The clonotype comes from an adult in good health. The bases are TGTGCCAGCAGCCCCGGGACAGCGGGGGAGACCCAGTACTTC. Its coded protein is CASSPGTAGETQYF.